What follows are 30 T cell receptor beta chains derived from one specimen sequenced in a study of control samples from healthy donors and cancer patients. TCRdb's table, derived via immunoSEQ multiplex PCR, lists solely in-frame clones and lacks some. The sample lists tens of thousands of clones; roughly 94% were seen once. Material: blood. The origin of the receptors is a man aged 25-45 years in good health.

This clone was observed a single time. V usage is TRBV30 and J usage is TRBJ2-7; 8 bases fit TRBD1. V lost 1 base, J lost 2 bases, and 1 base stayed unmatched. Looked up from germline, CDR1 is GTSNPN and CDR2 is SVGIG (reference sequence). The length of the CDR3 is 13 residues. This CDR3 is CAWSGTGPYEQYF. DNA of the CDR3: TGTGCCTGGAGTGGGACAGGGCCCTACGAGCAGTACTTC.

Regarding this clone: The junction departs from the called germline gene at one end, perhaps through a read error. The chain uses TRBV19 and TRBJ2-1; TRBD2 agrees at 8 bases. Germline CDR1 is LNHDA and CDR2 is SQIVND (reference sequence). The CDR3 sequence is 13 residues long. CDR3 sequence (DNA): TGTGTCAGTGGCGGGACTAGTCGGCATGAGCAGTTCTTC. It is translated as CVSGGTSRHEQFF.

The chain is built from TRBV6-2 or TRBV6-3 and TRBJ2-3; D is unresolved. CDR1 is MNHEY and CDR2 is SVGEGT in the germline V gene. V was clipped by 2 bases and J by 5 bases, with 5 bases between them. The CDR3 has 12 residues. The CDR3 sequence: CASSYEVDTQYF. The CDR3 coding sequence is TGTGCCAGCAGTTACGAGGTAGATACGCAGTATTTT.

This chain connects TRBV6-5 to TRBJ2-1; 7 positions agree with TRBD2. Germline V gene sequence: CDR1 MNHEY, CDR2 SVGAGI. This CDR3 region has 16 residues. V gave up 0 bases and J gave up 4 bases; unmatched junction bases: 6. The DNA of the CDR3 is TGTGCCAGCAGTTACTCTTCCAGCGGGGATTACAATGAGCAGTTCTTC. This encodes CASSYSSSGDYNEQFF.

This chain connects TRBV6-5 to TRBJ2-6; maybe TRBD1 (5 bases). Trimming cost V 2 bases and J 4 bases, with 6 bases left between them. The CDR3 loop spans 14 amino acids. Germline V gene data show CDR1 as MNHEY and CDR2 as SVGAGI. The CDR3 here is CASSYPGGANVLTF. The DNA for the CDR3 is TGTGCCAGCAGTTACCCAGGGGGGGCCAACGTCCTGACTTTC.

The chain uses TRBV27 and TRBJ2-3; 12 nucleotides line up with TRBD2. CDR3 length equals 18 residues. Trimming took 2 bases from V and 2 from J; bases not matched to a gene: 8. Germline CDR1 and CDR2: MNHEY and SMNVEV (reference sequence). The CDR3 DNA reads TGTGCCAGCAGTTTAAAGACTAGCGGGAGTTTTCCCACAGATACGCAGTATTTT. The encoded protein is CASSLKTSGSFPTDTQYF.

The chain employs TRBV7-3 and TRBJ2-3, with a possible D match to TRBD1 (5 bases). This CDR3 has 15 residues. V lost 5 bases to trimming and J lost 4 bases, with 16 bases between them. The germline V gene encodes CDR1 SGHTA and CDR2 FQGTGA. CDR3 protein: CASSPRRVPADTQYF. Here the CDR3 DNA reads TGTGCCAGCAGCCCCCGCAGGGTCCCAGCAGATACGCAGTATTTT.

The chain employs TRBV4-2 and TRBJ2-7; TRBD2 matches 8 bases. Germline CDR1 LGHNA, CDR2 YNFKEQ. Losses at the gene ends were 0 bases for V and 4 bases for J; bases not matched to a gene: 5. This CDR3 comprises 15 residues. The CDR3 region has the DNA TGTGCCAGCAGCCAAGACGAGACTAGCGTTTACGAGCAGTACTTC. It yields the protein CASSQDETSVYEQYF.

The chain carries TRBV14 and TRBJ1-1; no firm D call. The CDR3 has 13 residues. Between the trimmed V and J ends, which lost 4 bases and 1 base, there was a span of 7 bases. Looked up from germline, CDR1 is SGHDN and CDR2 is FVKESK. The CDR3 sequence: CASSRFRNTEAFF. The DNA of the CDR3 is TGTGCCAGCAGCCGTTTCAGGAACACTGAAGCTTTCTTT.

V is TRBV6-2 or TRBV6-3 and J is TRBJ2-1; either TRBD1 or TRBD2 may supply D (6 bases each). CDR3 length: 15 residues. The germline V gene has CDR1 MNHEY and CDR2 SVGEGT. Trimming removed 5 bases at V and 3 bases at J, with 14 bases between. CDR3 sequence reads: CASSPGGLDYNEQFF. In DNA form, the CDR3 reads TGTGCCAGCAGTCCCGGGGGCCTCGACTACAATGAGCAGTTCTTC.

The rearrangement links TRBV7-3 to TRBJ1-1; unclear D gene. The germline CDR1 and CDR2 sequences are SGHTA and FQGTGA. V lost 6 bases, J lost 1 base, and 9 bases lay in between. The CDR3 totals 13 residues. The CDR3 DNA reads as TGTGCCAGCAGTCAGAGTAAGAACACTGAAGCTTTCTTT. It is translated as CASSQSKNTEAFF.

This clone was counted a few times. The CDR3 protein is CASSVSSGSRGDTQYF. CDR3 in DNA: TGTGCCAGCAGCGTAAGTAGCGGGAGTAGGGGAGATACGCAGTATTTT. This sequence joins TRBV9 and TRBJ2-3; 9 nucleotides align to TRBD2. V was clipped by 1 base and J by 5 bases; unmatched bases: 8. There are 16 residues in the CDR3. The V gene's germline CDR1 is SGDLS and CDR2 YYNGEE.

V gene TRBV6-5 combines with J gene TRBJ2-3; D ambiguous. V lost 8 bases and J 4 bases, leaving 13 bases between the germline ends. The germline V gene encodes CDR1 MNHEY and CDR2 SVGAGI. The CDR3 runs to 13 residues. CDR3 sequence: CASGARWADTQYF. For the CDR3, the DNA is TGTGCCAGCGGCGCCAGATGGGCAGATACGCAGTATTTT.

The rearrangement links TRBV7-8 to TRBJ2-1; 9 bases are shared with TRBD2. Germline V gene sequence: CDR1 SGHVS, CDR2 FQNEAQ. The V and J ends lost 6 bases and 5 bases, in that order; junction bases with no gene match: 11. The CDR3 length is 16 residues. The CDR3 region is CASRPWEREEDNEQFF. The CDR3, as DNA: TGTGCCAGCAGACCTTGGGAGCGGGAGGAAGACAATGAGCAGTTCTTC.

This rearrangement joins TRBV7-3 to TRBJ1-3, with D tentatively TRBD1 (5 bases). The CDR3 runs 15 residues. V lost 0 bases to trimming and J lost 8 bases, with 14 bases between them. CDR1 and CDR2 (germline): SGHTA, FQGTGA. Here the CDR3 reads CASSLTAGVADTIYF. Written as DNA, the CDR3 is TGTGCCAGCAGCTTAACGGCGGGGGTCGCAGACACCATATATTTT.

This clone was observed a single time. The gene calls are TRBV7-9 and TRBJ2-1, with D tentatively TRBD1 (5 bases). CDR1 is SEHNR and CDR2 is FQNEAQ in the germline V gene (reference sequence). Trimming stripped 5 bases from V and 4 bases from J, with 12 bases between. This CDR3 comprises 14 residues. The CDR3 nucleotides read TGTGCCAGCAGCCCTCTGGGGCGGTACAATGAGCAGTTCTTC. Encoded protein: CASSPLGRYNEQFF.

V is TRBV21-1 and J is TRBJ2-2. TRBV21-1 is flagged as a pseudogene. CDR3 length: 15 amino acids. CDR3 residues: CASSKMGENTGELFF. CDR3 nucleotides: TGTGCCAGCAGCAAAATGGGGGAAAATACCGGGGAGCTGTTTTTT.

The CDR3 coding sequence is TGTGCCAGCAGTTTATCTGGGGCCGGGGAGCTGTTTTTT. Translating gives CASSLSGAGELFF. The chain couples TRBV27 to TRBJ2-2; no clear D. The CDR3 loop spans 13 amino acids. Germline V gives CDR1 MNHEY, CDR2 SMNVEV (reference sequence). V was trimmed by 0 bases and J by 6 bases, leaving 5 bases between them.

The rearrangement joins TRBV28 to TRBJ2-5, with TRBD2 matching over 11 bases. Germline V lookup: CDR1 MDHEN, CDR2 SYDVKM. After removal of 3 bases from V and 5 bases from J, the junction contained 5 bases not matched to a gene. This CDR3 is built from 15 residues. The CDR3 DNA is TGTGCCAGCAGTTTGTTAGCGGGAGGGCTTGAGACCCAGTACTTC. Translation gives CASSLLAGGLETQYF. Full variable domain (rest looked up from reference TRBV28 and TRBJ2-5): DVKVTQSSRYLVKRTGEKVFLECVQDMDHENMFWYRQDPGLGLRLIYFSYDVKMKEKGDIPEGYSVSREKKERFSLILESASTNQTSMYLCASSLLAGGLETQYFGPGTRLLVL.

This chain uses TRBV5-4 with TRBJ2-2; 8 bases are a match to TRBD1. The V gene end was trimmed by 3 bases and the J gene end by 2 bases; junction bases not matched to a gene: 6. This CDR3 comprises 16 residues. Germline V gene lookup returns CDR1 SGHNT and CDR2 YYREEE (reference sequence). The CDR3 coding sequence is TGTGCCAGCAGCTCTTTCGACAGGGGTAACACCGGGGAGCTGTTTTTT. Its protein is CASSSFDRGNTGELFF.

The chain is built from TRBV6-6 and TRBJ1-1, with D unresolved. The germline gives CDR1 MNHNY, CDR2 SVGAGI (reference sequence). Trimming cost V 0 bases and J 1 base, with 9 bases left between them. The CDR3 has 15 amino acids. The CDR3 bases are TGTGCCAGCAGTTACTCCGAGATGGGGAACACTGAAGCTTTCTTT. Encoded protein: CASSYSEMGNTEAFF.

This clone has just one count. This chain connects TRBV27 to TRBJ1-3, with D unclear. Looked up from germline, CDR1 is MNHEY and CDR2 is SMNVEV (reference sequence). This CDR3 has 15 residues. The germline V and J ends were trimmed by 2 bases and 7 bases, with 15 bases remaining between them. CDR3 in amino acids: CASSLVAGKSNTIYF. CDR3 nucleotide sequence: TGTGCCAGCAGTTTAGTTGCTGGCAAATCTAACACCATATATTTT.

This chain links TRBV28 with TRBJ1-1; D perhaps matches TRBD1 (6 bases). The V gene lost 6 bases and the J gene lost 10 bases, with 15 bases spanning the gap. CDR1 and CDR2 (germline): MDHEN, SYDVKM. CDR3 length: 12 amino acids. The CDR3 protein is CASSLDRGLAFF. CDR3 nucleotides: TGTGCCAGCAGCCTGGACAGAGGCTTAGCTTTCTTT.

This chain joins TRBV28 and TRBJ1-1; D gene unclear. The V end was cut by 1 base, the J end by 0 bases, with 9 bases between. Germline V gene sequence: CDR1 MDHEN, CDR2 SYDVKM. This CDR3 contains 15 residues. The CDR3 spells CASSLLGRMNTEAFF. Written as DNA, the CDR3 is TGTGCCAGCAGTTTATTAGGCAGAATGAACACTGAAGCTTTCTTT.

The chain couples TRBV6-2 or TRBV6-3 to TRBJ2-1, with TRBD2 matching 12 bases. From germline, CDR1 is MNHEY and CDR2 SVGEGT. J was trimmed by 8 bases and V by 2 bases; bases with no gene match: 7. CDR3 length: 16 residues. The CDR3 reads CASSYDLLAGGHEQFF. CDR3 DNA: TGTGCCAGCAGTTACGATCTACTAGCGGGAGGCCATGAGCAGTTCTTC.

The chain couples TRBV7-8 to TRBJ2-5, with 9 bases fitting TRBD1. The CDR3 is 16 amino acids. Germline CDR1 and CDR2: SGHVS and FQNEAQ. V trimming: 5 bases; J trimming: 1 base; junction bases outside the gene matches: 8. CDR3 in DNA: TGTGCCAGCAGCCCGGACAGGGGCCCGGTCCAAGAGACCCAGTACTTC. Residues: CASSPDRGPVQETQYF.

The J gene is TRBJ1-5, the V gene TRBV27; TRBD1 matches 9 bases. Unmatched junction bases numbered 3, after V lost 6 bases and J lost 6 bases. The CDR3 sequence is 13 residues long. CDR1 MNHEY and CDR2 SMNVEV come from the germline V gene (reference sequence). CDR3 residues: CASRPTGGQPQHF. The CDR3 nucleotides read TGTGCCAGCAGACCGACAGGGGGTCAGCCCCAGCATTTT.

The V and J genes are TRBV2 and TRBJ2-5; D gene unclear. The germline V and J ends were trimmed by 6 bases and 2 bases, with 16 bases remaining between them. The CDR3 runs to 15 residues. The germline CDR1 and CDR2 sequences are SNHLY and FYNNEI. In DNA, the CDR3 is TGTGCCAGCAGCGACAACAGAGGTCCACAAGAGACCCAGTACTTC. It yields the protein CASSDNRGPQETQYF.

This clone appeared a single time. This sequence joins TRBV7-9 and TRBJ1-1; D perhaps matches TRBD1 (6 bases). The ends were cut back, 3 bases at V and 5 bases at J, with 13 bases in the middle. There are 14 residues in the CDR3. The germline V gene encodes CDR1 SEHNR and CDR2 FQNEAQ (reference sequence). Written as DNA, the CDR3 is TGTGCCAGCAGCTTGGGGGCGAGCGGGACTGAAGCTTTCTTT. Its protein is CASSLGASGTEAFF. Together with reference TRBV7-9 and TRBJ1-1, the CDR3 gives the full variable domain: DTGVSQNPRHKITKRGQNVTFRCDPISEHNRLYWYRQTLGQGPEFLTYFQNEAQLEKSRLLSDRFSAERPKGSFSTLEIQRTEQGDSAMYLCASSLGASGTEAFFGQGTRLTVV.

This rearrangement joins TRBV6-4 to TRBJ2-1; D might be TRBD2 (5 bases). Germline lookup yields CDR1 MRHNA and CDR2 SNTAGT. CDR3 length equals 17 residues. Trimming cost V 0 bases and J 7 bases, with 19 bases left between them. CDR3 sequence: CASSDSIRRSLVNEQFF. The CDR3 DNA follows: TGTGCCAGCAGTGACTCGATTCGGAGGAGTTTGGTTAATGAGCAGTTCTTC.